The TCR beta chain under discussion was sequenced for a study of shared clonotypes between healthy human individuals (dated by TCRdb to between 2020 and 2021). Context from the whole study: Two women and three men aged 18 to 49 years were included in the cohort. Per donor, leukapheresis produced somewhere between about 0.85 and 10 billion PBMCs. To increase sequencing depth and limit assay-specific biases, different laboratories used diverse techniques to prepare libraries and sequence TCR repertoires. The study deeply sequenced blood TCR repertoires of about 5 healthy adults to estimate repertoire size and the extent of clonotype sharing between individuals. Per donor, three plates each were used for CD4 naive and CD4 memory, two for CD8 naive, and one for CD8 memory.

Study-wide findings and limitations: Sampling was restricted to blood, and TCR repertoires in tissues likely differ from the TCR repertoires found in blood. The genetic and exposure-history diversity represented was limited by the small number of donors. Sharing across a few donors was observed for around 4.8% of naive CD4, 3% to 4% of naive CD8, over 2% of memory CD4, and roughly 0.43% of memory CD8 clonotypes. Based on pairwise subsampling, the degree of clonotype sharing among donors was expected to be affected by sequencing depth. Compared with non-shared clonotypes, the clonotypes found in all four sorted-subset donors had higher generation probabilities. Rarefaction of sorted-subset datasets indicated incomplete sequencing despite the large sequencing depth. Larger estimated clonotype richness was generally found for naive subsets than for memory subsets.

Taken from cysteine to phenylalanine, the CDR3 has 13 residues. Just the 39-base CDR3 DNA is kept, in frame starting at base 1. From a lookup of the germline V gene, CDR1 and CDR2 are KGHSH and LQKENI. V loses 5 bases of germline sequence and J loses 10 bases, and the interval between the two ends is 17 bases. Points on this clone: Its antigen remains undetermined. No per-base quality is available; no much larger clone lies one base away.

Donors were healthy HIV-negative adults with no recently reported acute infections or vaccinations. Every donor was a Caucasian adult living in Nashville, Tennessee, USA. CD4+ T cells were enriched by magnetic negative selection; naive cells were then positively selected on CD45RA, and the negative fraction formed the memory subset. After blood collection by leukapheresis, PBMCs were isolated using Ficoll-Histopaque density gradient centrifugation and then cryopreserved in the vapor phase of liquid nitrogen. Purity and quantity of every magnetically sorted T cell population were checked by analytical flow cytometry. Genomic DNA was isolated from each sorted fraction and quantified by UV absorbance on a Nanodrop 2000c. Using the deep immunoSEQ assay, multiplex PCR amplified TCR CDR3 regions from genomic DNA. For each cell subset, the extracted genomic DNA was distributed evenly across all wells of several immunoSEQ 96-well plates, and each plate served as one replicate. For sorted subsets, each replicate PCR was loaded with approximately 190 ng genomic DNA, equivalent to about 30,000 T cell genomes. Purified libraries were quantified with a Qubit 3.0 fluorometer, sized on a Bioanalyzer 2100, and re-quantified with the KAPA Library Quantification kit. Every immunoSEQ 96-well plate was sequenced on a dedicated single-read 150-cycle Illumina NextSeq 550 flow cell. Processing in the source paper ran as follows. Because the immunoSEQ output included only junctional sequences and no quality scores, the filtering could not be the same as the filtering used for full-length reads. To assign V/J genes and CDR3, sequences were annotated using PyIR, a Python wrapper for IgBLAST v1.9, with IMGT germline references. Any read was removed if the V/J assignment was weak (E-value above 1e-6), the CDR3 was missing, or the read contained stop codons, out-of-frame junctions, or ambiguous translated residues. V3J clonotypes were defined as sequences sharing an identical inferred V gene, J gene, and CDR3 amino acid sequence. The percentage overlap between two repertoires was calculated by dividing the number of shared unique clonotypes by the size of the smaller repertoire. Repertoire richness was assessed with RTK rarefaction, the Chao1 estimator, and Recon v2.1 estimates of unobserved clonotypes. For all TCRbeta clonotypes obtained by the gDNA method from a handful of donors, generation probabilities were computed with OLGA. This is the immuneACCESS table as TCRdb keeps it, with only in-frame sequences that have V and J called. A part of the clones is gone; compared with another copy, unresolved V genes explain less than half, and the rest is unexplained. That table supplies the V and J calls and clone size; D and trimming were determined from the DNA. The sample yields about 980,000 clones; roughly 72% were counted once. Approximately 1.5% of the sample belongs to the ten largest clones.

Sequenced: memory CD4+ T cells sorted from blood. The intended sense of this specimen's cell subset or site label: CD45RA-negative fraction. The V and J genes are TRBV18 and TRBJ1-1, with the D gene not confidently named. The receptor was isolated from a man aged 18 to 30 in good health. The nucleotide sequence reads TGTGCCAGCTCAGATAGAAGTGAGGGTGCAGCTTTCTTT. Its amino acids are CASSDRSEGAAFF.